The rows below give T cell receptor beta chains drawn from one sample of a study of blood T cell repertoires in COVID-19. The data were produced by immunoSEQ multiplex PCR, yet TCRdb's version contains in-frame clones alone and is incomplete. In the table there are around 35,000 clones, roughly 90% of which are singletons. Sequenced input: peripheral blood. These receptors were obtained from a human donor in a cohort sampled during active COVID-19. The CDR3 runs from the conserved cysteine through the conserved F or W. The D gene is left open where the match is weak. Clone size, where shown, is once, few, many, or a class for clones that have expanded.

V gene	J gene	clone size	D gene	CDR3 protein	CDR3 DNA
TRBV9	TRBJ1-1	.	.	CASSVTVNTEAFF	TGTGCCAGCAGCGTCACAGTGAACACTGAAGCTTTCTTT
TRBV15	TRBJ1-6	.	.	CATSSDRFISSPLHF	TGTGCCACCAGCAGCGACAGGTTCATCAGTTCACCCCTCCACTTT
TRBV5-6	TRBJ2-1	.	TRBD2	CASSLRDYNTYNEQFF	TGTGCCAGCAGCCTGCGGGACTACAATACCTACAATGAGCAGTTCTTC
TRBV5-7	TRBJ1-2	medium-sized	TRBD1	CASSLAGTDSNYGYTF	TGTGCCAGCAGCTTGGCCGGGACAGACTCTAACTATGGCTACACCTTC
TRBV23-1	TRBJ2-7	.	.	CASSQSCERESEQYF	TGCGCCAGCAGTCAATCGTGTGAGAGAGAGTCCGAGCAGTACTTC
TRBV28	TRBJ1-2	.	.	CASSSGVLGYTF	TGTGCCAGCAGCTCCGGGGTGCTTGGCTACACCTTC
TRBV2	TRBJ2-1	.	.	CASSQPGEQFF	TGTGCCAGCAGTCAACCCGGTGAGCAGTTCTTC
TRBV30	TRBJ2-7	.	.	CAWSVGREEQYF	TGTGCCTGGAGTGTGGGCAGGGAAGAGCAGTACTTC
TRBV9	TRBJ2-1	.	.	CASSEVPGVYNEQFF	TGTGCCAGCAGTGAGGTTCCCGGAGTTTACAATGAGCAGTTCTTC
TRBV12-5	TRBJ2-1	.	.	CASGLWGARNEQFF	TGTGCTAGTGGTTTGTGGGGCGCGAGGAATGAGCAGTTCTTC
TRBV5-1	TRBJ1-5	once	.	CARRRDGGGWSNQPQHF	TGCGCCCGCAGGCGCGATGGGGGGGGTTGGAGCAATCAGCCCCAGCATTTT
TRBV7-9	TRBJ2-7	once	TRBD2	CASSWTGTSTYEQYF	TGTGCCAGCAGCTGGACGGGGACTAGCACCTACGAGCAGTACTTC
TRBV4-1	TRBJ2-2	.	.	CASSQEGVGGRELFF	TGCGCCAGCAGCCAAGAAGGTGTGGGAGGTCGGGAGCTGTTTTTT
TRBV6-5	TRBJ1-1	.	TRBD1	CASRPLGQGKGRRAF	TGTGCCAGCAGGCCCTTAGGACAGGGGAAAGGGCGAAGGGCTTTT
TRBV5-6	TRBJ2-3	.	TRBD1	CASSKGASTDTQYF	TGTGCCAGCAGCAAGGGGGCTTCCACAGATACGCAGTATTTT
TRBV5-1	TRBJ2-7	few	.	CASRRDSPGSYEQYF	TGCGCCAGCAGACGGGACTCTCCCGGCTCCTACGAGCAGTACTTC
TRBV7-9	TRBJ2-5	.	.	CASSLDNQETQYF	TGTGCCAGCAGCTTAGACAACCAAGAGACCCAGTACTTC
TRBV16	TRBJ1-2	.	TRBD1	CASSPRQGDDYGYTF	TGTGCCAGCAGCCCCCGACAGGGGGACGACTATGGCTACACCTTC
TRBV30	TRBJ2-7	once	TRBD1	CAWSNLGQGTYEQYF	TGTGCCTGGAGTAATCTGGGACAGGGGACCTACGAGCAGTACTTC
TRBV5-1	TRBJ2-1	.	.	CASSRANEQFF	TGCGCCAGCAGCCGCGCCAATGAGCAGTTCTTC
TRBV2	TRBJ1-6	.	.	CASRSSYNSPLHF	TGTGCCAGCAGGAGCTCCTATAATTCACCCCTCCACTTT
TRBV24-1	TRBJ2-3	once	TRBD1	CATTTGQVADTQYF	TGTGCCACTACCACAGGACAGGTGGCAGATACGCAGTATTTT
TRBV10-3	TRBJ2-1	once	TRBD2	CAISHSGRGVSYNEQFF	TGTGCCATCAGTCATAGCGGGAGAGGGGTCTCCTACAATGAGCAGTTCTTC
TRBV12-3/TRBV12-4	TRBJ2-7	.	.	CASGRHSYEQYF	TGTGCCAGCGGCCGACACTCCTACGAGCAGTACTTC
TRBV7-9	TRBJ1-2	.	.	CASSLGGGYGYTF	TGTGCCAGCAGCTTAGGGGGAGGCTATGGCTACACCTTC
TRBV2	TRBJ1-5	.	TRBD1	CASRGGQGVNQPQHF	TGTGCCAGCAGGGGAGGACAGGGGGTCAATCAGCCCCAGCATTTT